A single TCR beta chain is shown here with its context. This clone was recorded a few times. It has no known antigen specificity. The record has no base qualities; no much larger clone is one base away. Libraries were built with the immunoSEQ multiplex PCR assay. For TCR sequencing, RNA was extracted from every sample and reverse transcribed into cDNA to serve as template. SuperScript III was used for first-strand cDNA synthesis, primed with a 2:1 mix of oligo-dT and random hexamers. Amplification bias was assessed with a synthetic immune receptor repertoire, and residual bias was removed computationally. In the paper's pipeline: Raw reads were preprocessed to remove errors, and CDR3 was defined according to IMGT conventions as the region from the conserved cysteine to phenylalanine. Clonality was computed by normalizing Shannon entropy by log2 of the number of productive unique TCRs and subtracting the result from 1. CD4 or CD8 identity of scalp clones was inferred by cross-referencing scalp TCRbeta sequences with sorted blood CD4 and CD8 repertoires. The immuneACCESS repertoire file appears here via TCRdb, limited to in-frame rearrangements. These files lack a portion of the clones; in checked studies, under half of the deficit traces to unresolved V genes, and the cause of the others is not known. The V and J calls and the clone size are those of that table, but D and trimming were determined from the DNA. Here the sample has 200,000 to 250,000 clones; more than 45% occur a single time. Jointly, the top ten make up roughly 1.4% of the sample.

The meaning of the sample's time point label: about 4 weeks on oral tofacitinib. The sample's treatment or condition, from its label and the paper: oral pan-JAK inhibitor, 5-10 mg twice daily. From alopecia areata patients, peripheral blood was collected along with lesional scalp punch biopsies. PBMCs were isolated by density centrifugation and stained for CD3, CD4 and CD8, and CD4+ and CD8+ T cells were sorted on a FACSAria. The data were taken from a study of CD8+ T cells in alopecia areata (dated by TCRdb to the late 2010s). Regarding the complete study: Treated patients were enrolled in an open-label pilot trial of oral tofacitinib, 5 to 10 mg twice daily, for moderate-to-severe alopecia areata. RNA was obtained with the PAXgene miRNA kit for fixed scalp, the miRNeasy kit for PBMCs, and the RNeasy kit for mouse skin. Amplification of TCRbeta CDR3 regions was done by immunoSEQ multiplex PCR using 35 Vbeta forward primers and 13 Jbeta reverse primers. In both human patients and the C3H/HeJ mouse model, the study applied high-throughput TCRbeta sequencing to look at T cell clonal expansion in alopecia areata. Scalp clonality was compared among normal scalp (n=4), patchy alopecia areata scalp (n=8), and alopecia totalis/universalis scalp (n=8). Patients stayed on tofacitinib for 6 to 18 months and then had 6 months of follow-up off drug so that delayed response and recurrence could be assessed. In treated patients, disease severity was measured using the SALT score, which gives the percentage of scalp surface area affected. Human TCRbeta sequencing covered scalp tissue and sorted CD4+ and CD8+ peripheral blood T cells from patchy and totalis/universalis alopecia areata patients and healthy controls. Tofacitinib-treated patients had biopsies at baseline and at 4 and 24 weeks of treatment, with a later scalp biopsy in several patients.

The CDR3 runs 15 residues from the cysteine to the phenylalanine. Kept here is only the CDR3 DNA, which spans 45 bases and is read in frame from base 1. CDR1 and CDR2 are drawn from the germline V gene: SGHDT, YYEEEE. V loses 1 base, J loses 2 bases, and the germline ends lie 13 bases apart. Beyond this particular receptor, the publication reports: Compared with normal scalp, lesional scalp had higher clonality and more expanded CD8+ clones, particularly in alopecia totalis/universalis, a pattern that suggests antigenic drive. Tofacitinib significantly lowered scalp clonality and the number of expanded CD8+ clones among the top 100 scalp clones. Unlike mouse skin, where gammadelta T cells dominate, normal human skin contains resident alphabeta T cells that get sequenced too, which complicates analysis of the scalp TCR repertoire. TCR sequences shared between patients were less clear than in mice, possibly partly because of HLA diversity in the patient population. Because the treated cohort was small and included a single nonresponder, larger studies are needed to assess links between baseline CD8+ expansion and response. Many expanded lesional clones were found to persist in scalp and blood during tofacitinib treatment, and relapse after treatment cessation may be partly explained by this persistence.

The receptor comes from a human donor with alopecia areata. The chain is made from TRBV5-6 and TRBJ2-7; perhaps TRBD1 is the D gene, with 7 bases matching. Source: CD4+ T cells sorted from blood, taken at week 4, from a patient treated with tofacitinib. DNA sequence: TGTGCCAGCAGCTTGCGCCCAGGGGGGCCCTACGAGCAGTACTTC. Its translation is CASSLRPGGPYEQYF.